This T cell receptor (beta chain) is drawn from a study of T cell responses to AZD1222 COVID-19 vaccine. Generated by immunoSEQ multiplex PCR, the TCRdb table keeps only in-frame clones and is missing some. The table records fewer than 100,000 clones, around 90% of them present only once. This CDR3 has 16 amino acids. In germline, CDR1 is MGHDK, CDR2 SYGVNS. V lost 1 base and J lost 1; bases outside the gene matches: 7. This chain uses TRBV25-1 with TRBJ2-7; 7 bases match TRBD1. This clonotype was sampled from an adult in good health. This sample comprised peripheral blood, obtained on day 0 of AZD1222 vaccination. Here the CDR3 reads CASSELRGGESYEQYF. DNA of the CDR3: TGTGCCAGCAGTGAATTGAGAGGGGGCGAGTCCTACGAGCAGTACTTC.